This T cell receptor beta chain appears in the sequencing data of a study of cytomegalovirus exposure and HLA in healthy donors. Study-wide context: A later analysis reported the 130 or so validation repertoires used the same platform as the 500 to 800 first-cohort repertoires. Whole-study results and caveats: The tendency of first-cohort TCR clusters to co-occur in the roughly 130 validation repertoires emerged from a later analysis.

Separation from the roughly 680-subject first cohort characterized the approximately 120-subject validation cohort, to which the donors belonged. Germline CDR1 is MRHNA and CDR2 is SNTAGT. Trimming pared 0 bases from V and 4 bases from J, leaving 9 bases between. The CDR3 is 14 amino acids. This clone was detected only once. Its antigen is not identified. Generated by immunoSEQ multiplex PCR, the TCRdb table keeps only in-frame clones and is missing some. The repertoire includes 30,000 to 40,000 clones, about 93% of them detected once, and around 3.2% sits in the top ten. The sequencing sample was made of PBMCs. The gene calls are TRBV6-4 and TRBJ1-1; the D is unclear. The origin of this receptor is a young man in good health and CMV-seronegative. CDR3 loop: CASSDSSRGTEAFF. In DNA, the CDR3 is TGTGCCAGCAGTGACTCGAGTCGCGGCACTGAAGCTTTCTTT.